The T cell receptor (beta chain) described here comes from a study of shared clonotypes between healthy human individuals. The CDR3 length is 12 residues. The germline CDR1 and CDR2 sequences are GTSNPN and SVGIG (reference sequence). The ends were cut back, 5 bases at V and 3 bases at J, with 7 bases in the middle. This clone has a count of ten or more. In the same sample, other DNA sequences code for this CDR3. Per the authors' pipeline: For the immunoSEQ data, sequences were junction-only without quality scores, so filtering differed. TCRdb's copy holds only in-frame clones and misses some; the assay was immunoSEQ multiplex PCR. V and J calls and clone size are given by that table; D and trimming were obtained from the DNA. The table includes over a million clones, around 78% detected once.

V usage is TRBV30 and J usage is TRBJ1-4; D unclear. The source is a man between 18 and 29 years old in good health. Some clones in this sample may be carry-over from other donors' samples. Sequencing input: memory CD4+ T cells from PBMCs. Subset indicated: CD45RA-negative fraction. The CDR3 region is CAWGQSNEKLFF. Written as DNA, the CDR3 is TGTGCCTGGGGGCAGTCTAATGAAAAACTGTTTTTT. Combining the CDR3 with reference TRBV30 and TRBJ1-4 gives the whole variable domain SQTIHQWPATLVQPVGSPLSLECTVEGTSNPNLYWYRQAAGRGLQLLFYSVGIGQISSEVPQNLSASRPQDRQFILSSKKLLLSDSGFYLCAWGQSNEKLFFGSGTQLSVL.